This T cell receptor (beta chain) originates from a study of PD-L1 blockade in urothelial cancer. V trimming: 8 bases; J trimming: 4 bases; junction bases outside the gene matches: 6. The CDR3 length is 14 residues. Germline V CDR1 and CDR2: SEHNR, FQNEAQ (reference sequence). Using immunoSEQ multiplex PCR, the repertoire was profiled, and TCRdb retains in-frame clones only, with some absent. The table lists 90,000 or so clones, 90% of them singletons, with 1.5% to 2% in the top ten. Time point indicated: pretreatment peripheral blood. The sequence was obtained from a man between 60 and 75 years old with urothelial cancer. This specimen consisted of PBMCs, obtained around atezolizumab (anti-PD-L1) treatment. The rearrangement joins TRBV7-9 to TRBJ2-1, with TRBD2 matching 9 bases. The CDR3 spells CASASGNIYNEQFF. CDR3 coding DNA: TGTGCCAGCGCTAGCGGGAATATATACAATGAGCAGTTCTTC.